This T cell receptor (beta chain) was retrieved from a study of blood T cells in healthy people across ages. This clonotype showed up just a few times. Germline V gene sequence: CDR1 DFQATT, CDR2 SNEGSKA (reference sequence). Deletions cut 5 bases from V and 3 bases from J, with 18 bases between. This CDR3 contains 15 residues. A second about 7 to 12 cycle PCR used barcoded and J-beta primers. TCRdb redid the calling of the 5' RACE reads with MiXCR, one entry per CDR3 protein. Of over 1.5 million distinct CDR3 sequences in the sample, about 50% are singletons; the top ten hold over 2%. Sequencing was performed on blood. The clonotype was recovered from a woman in her thirties or forties in good health. V gene TRBV20-1 combines with J gene TRBJ2-3; the D gene is possibly TRBD2 (6 bases). The chain's CDR3 is CSAPALREETDTQYF. The CDR3 DNA is TGCAGTGCTCCGGCCCTGAGGGAGGAAACAGATACGCAGTATTTT.